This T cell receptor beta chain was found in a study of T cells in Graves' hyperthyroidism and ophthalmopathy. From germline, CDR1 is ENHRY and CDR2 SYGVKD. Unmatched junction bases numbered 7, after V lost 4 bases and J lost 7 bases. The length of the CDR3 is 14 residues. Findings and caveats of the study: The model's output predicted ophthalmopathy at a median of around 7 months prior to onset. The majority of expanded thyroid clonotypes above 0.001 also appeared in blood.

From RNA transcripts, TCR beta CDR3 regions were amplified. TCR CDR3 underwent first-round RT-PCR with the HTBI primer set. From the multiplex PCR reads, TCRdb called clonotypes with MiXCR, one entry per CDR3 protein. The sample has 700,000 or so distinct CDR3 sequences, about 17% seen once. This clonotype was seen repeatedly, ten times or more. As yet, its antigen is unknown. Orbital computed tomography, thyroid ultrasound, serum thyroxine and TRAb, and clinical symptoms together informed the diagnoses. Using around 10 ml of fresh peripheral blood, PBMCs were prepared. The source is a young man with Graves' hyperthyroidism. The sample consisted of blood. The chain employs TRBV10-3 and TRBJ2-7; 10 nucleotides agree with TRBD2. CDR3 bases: TGTGCCATCAGTGCCACTAGCGGGATCCGAGAGCAGTACTTC. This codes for CAISATSGIREQYF.